The 7 T cell receptor beta chains listed next were all sequenced from one sample in a study of T cells after yellow fever vaccination. From the 5' RACE reads, TCRdb called clonotypes with MiXCR, one entry per CDR3 protein. The sample has about 320,000 distinct CDR3 sequences, around 4.3% seen once. Sequenced material: PBMCs, taken 15 days after the yellow fever booster vaccination. These TCRs come from a man younger than 30 who received the YFV17D yellow fever vaccine.

There are a few counts of this clonotype. This chain connects TRBV7-2 to TRBJ1-2; no clear D gene. The CDR3 contains 12 residues. Germline CDR1 reads SGHTA; CDR2 reads FQGNSA. V lost 4 bases to trimming and J lost 8 bases, with 11 bases between them. CDR3 residues: CASSSRLEGYTF. DNA of the CDR3: TGTGCCAGCAGCTCCCGCTTGGAGGGCTACACCTTC.

This clonotype was picked up many times. CDR3 sequence (DNA): TGTGCCAGCAGCGGGGGGACAGCCGGAGGACTAAATGAAAAACTGTTTTTT. Translating gives CASSGGTAGGLNEKLFF. The V call is TRBV7-2, the J call TRBJ1-4; 7 nucleotides agree with TRBD1. The CDR3 totals 17 residues. Trimming removed 5 bases from V and 5 bases from J; junction bases left unmatched: 14. Germline lookup yields CDR1 SGHTA and CDR2 FQGNSA.

This clonotype was counted a few times. This rearrangement joins TRBV6-6 to TRBJ2-5, with 8 bases lining up with TRBD2. V lost 1 base and J lost 0; bases outside the gene matches: 10. This CDR3 comprises 18 residues. The V gene's germline CDR1 is MNHNY and CDR2 SVGAGI (reference sequence). Written as DNA, the CDR3 is TGTGCCAGCAGTTACTACCCCCCAAGCGGGGGTCACCAAGAGACCCAGTACTTC. Translated: CASSYYPPSGGHQETQYF.

The chain has TRBV12-3 or TRBV12-4 and TRBJ2-3; D possibly uses TRBD1 or TRBD2 (5 bases each). This CDR3 spans 15 amino acids. V was trimmed by 8 bases and J by 4 bases, leaving 19 bases between them. CDR3 DNA: TGTGCCAGCCGTTCCGGGGTTAGGGGCGCAGATACGCAGTATTTT. Its protein is CASRSGVRGADTQYF.

The chain joins TRBV20-1 to TRBJ1-1; D ambiguous. The CDR3 is made up of 14 amino acids. Trimming stripped 4 bases from V and 5 bases from J, with 17 bases between. CDR1 and CDR2 from the germline V gene are DFQATT and SNEGSKA (reference sequence). The CDR3 sequence: CSATPLTAGTEAFF. CDR3 nucleotide sequence: TGCAGTGCTACCCCCTTGACCGCGGGGACTGAAGCTTTCTTT.

This clonotype was counted between two and nine times. V and J are TRBV5-1 and TRBJ2-5, with TRBD1 matching 7 bases. The CDR3 has 15 amino acids. Trimming at V came to 4 bases and at J to 0 bases, leaving 6 bases not matched to a gene. Germline V CDR1 and CDR2: SGHRS, YFSETQ. The CDR3 here is CASSLQGNDQETQYF. CDR3 coding DNA: TGCGCCAGCAGCCTACAGGGGAACGACCAAGAGACCCAGTACTTC.

The chain carries TRBV27 and TRBJ2-3; 7 bases are shared with TRBD1. Germline CDR1 and CDR2: MNHEY and SMNVEV (reference sequence). The CDR3 sequence is 15 residues long. V shed 6 bases, J shed 2 bases, and the junction held 8 bases outside the gene matches. CDR3 amino acids: CASRAGTASTDTQYF. As DNA, the CDR3 is TGTGCCAGCAGAGCCGGGACAGCATCCACAGATACGCAGTATTTT.